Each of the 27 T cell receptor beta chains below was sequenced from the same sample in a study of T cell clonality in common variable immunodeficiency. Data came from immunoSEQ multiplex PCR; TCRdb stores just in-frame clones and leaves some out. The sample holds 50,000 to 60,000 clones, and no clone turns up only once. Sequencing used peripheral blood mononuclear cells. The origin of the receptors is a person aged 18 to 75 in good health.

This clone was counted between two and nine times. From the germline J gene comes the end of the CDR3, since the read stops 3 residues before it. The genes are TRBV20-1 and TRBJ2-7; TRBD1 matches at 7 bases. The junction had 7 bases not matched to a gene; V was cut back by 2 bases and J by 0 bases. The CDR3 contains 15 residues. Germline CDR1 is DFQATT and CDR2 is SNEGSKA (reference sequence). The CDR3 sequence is CSARPPGQSSYEQYF. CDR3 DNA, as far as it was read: TGCAGTGCTAGACCACCGGGACAGAGCTCCTACGAG.

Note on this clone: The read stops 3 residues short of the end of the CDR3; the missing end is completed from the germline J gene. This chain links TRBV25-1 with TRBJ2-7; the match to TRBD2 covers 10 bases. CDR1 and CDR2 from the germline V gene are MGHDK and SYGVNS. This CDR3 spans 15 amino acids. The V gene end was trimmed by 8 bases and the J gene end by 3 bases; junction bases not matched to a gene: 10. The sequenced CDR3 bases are TGTGCCAGCTCAAATGGGGTAGCGGGAGGCTACGAG. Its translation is CASSNGVAGGYE. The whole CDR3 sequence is CASSNGVAGGYEQYF.

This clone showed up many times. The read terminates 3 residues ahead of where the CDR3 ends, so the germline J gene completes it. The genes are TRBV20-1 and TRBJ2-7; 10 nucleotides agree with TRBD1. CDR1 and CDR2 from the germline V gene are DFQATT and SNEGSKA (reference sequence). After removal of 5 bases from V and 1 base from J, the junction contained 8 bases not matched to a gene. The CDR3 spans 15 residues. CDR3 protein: CSAGGQGVVSYEQYF. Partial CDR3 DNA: TGCAGTGCTGGAGGACAGGGGGTTGTTTCCTACGAG.

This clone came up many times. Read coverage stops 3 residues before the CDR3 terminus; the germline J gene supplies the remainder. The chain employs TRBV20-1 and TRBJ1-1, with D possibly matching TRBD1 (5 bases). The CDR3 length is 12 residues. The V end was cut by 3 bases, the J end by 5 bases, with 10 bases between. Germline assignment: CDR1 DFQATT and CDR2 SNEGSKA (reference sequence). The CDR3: CSASGGRTEAFF. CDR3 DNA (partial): TGCAGTGCTAGCGGGGGTAGGACTGAA.

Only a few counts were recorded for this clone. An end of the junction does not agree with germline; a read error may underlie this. CDR3 amino acids: CASSRGLAGGGETQYF. The sequenced part of the CDR3 DNA is TGTGCTAGCAGCCGCGGACTAGCGGGAGGAGGGGAGACG. The V gene is TRBV7-7, the J gene TRBJ2-3; 14 nucleotides align to TRBD2. From the germline J gene comes the end of the CDR3, since the read stops 3 residues before it. The germline V gene has CDR1 SSHAT and CDR2 FNYEAQ (reference sequence). The CDR3 sequence is 16 residues long.

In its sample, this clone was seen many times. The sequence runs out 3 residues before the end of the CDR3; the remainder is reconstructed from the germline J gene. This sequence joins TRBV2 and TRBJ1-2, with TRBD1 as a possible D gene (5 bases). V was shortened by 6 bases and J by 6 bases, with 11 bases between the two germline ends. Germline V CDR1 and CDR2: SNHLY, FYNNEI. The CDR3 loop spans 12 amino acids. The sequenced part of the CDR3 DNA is TGTGCCAGCAGCGCAAGGGGTGATGGC. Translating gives CASSARGDG. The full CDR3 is CASSARGDGYTF.

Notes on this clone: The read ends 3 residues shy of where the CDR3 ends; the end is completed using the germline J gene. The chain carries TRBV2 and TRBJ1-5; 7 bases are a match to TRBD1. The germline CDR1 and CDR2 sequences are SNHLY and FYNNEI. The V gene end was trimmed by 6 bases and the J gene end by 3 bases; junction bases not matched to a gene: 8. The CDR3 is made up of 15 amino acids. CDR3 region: CASSQGTATNQPQHF. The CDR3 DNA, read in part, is TGTGCCAGCAGCCAGGGGACAGCCACCAATCAGCCC.

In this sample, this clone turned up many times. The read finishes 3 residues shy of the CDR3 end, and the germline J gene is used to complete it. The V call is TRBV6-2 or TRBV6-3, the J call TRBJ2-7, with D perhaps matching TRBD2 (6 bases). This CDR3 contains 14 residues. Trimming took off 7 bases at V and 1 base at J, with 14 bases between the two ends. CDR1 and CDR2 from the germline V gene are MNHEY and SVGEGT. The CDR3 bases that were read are TGTGCCAGCAATGGGCCCGGGGGTTCCTACGAG. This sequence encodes CASNGPGGSYE. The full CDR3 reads CASNGPGGSYEQYF.

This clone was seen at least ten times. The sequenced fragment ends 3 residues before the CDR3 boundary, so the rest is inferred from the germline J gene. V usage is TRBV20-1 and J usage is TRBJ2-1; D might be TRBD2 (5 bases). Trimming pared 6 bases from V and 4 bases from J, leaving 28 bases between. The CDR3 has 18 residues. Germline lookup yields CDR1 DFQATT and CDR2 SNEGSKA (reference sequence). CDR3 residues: CSAPSRGVPGLTYNEQFF. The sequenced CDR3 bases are TGCAGTGCCCCCTCTCGGGGAGTCCCGGGTTTGACATACAATGAG.

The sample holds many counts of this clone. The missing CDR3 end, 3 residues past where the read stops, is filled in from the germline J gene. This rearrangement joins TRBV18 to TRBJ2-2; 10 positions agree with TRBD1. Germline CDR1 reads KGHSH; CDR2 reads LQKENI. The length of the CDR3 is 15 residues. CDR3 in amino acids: CASAKDRGENEKLFF. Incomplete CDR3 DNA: TGTGCCAGCGCAAAGGACAGGGGGGAGAATGAAAAG.

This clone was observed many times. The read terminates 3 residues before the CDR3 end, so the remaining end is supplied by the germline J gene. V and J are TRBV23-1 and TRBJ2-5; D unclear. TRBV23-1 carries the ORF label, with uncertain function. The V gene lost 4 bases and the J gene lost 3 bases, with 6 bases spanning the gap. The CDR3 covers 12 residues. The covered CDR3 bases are TGCGCCAGCAGTCCGGCGGAAGAGACC. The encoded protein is CASSPAEET. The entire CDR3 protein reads CASSPAEETQYF.

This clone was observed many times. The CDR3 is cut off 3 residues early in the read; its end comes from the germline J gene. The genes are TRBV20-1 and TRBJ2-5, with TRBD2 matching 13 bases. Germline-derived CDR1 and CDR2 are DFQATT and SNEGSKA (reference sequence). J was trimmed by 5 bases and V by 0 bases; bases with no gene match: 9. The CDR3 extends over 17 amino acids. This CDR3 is CSARDTSGRAPRETQYF. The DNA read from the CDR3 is TGCAGTGCTAGAGATACTAGCGGGAGGGCCCCCCGGGAGACC.

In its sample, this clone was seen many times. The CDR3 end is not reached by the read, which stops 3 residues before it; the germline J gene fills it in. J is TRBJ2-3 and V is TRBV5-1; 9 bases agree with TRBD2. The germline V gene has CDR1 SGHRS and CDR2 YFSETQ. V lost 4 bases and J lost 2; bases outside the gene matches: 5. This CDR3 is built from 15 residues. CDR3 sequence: CASSHSGSDTDTQYF. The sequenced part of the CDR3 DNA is TGCGCCAGCAGCCATAGCGGGAGTGACACAGATACG.

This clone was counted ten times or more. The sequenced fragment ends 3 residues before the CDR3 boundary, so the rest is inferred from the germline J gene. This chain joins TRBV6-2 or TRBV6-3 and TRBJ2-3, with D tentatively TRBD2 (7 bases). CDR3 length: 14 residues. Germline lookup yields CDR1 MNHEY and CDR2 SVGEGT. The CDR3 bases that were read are TGTGCCAGCACCCGCTTTGGGGGGGCCGGCACG. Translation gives CASTRFGGAGT. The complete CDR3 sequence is CASTRFGGAGTQYF.

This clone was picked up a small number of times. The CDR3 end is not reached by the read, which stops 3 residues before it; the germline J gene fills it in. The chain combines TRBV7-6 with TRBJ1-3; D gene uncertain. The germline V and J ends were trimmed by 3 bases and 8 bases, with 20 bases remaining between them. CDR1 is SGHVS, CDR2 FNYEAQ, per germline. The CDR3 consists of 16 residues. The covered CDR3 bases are TGTGCCAGCAGCTTGAACGTCCGGGGAGTCGGGGACACC. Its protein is CASSLNVRGVGDT. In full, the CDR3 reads CASSLNVRGVGDTIYF.

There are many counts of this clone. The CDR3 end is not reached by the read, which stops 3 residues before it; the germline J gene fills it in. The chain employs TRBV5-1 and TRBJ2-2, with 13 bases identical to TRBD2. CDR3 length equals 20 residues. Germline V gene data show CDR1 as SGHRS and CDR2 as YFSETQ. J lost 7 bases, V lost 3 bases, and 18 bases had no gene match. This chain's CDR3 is CASSSPRQTSGRSFVGELFF. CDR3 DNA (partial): TGCGCCAGCAGCTCCCCCCGACAGACTAGCGGGAGGTCTTTTGTCGGGGAG.

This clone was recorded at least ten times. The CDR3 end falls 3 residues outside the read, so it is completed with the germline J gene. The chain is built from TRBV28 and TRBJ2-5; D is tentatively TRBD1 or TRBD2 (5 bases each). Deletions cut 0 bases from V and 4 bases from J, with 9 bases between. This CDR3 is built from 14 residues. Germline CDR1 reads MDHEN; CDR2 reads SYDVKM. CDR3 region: CASSLWRGIETQYF. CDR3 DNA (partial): TGTGCCAGCAGTTTATGGAGGGGTATAGAGACC.

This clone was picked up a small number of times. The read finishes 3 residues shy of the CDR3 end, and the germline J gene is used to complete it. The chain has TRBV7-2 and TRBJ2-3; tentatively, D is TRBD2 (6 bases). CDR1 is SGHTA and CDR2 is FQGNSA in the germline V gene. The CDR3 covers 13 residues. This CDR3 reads CASSAGLQETQYF. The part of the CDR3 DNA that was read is TGTGCCAGCAGCGCGGGACTTCAAGAGACG. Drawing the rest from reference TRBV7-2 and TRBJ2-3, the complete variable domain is GAGVSQSPSNKVTEKGKDVELRCDPISGHTALYWYRQSLGQGLEFLIYFQGNSAPDKSGLPSDRFSAERTGGSVSTLTIQRTQQEDSAVYLCASSAGLQETQYFGPGTRLTVL.

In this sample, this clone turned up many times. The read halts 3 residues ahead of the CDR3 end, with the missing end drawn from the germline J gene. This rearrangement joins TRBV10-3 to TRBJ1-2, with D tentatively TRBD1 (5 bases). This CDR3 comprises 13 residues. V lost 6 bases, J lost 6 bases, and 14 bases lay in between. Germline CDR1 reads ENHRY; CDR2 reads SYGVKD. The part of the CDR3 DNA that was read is TGTGCCATCAGACCACCCGGGGGACATGGC. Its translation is CAIRPPGGHG. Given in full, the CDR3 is CAIRPPGGHGYTF.

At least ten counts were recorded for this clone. This chain's CDR3 is CASSSRQATYEQYF. CDR3 bases read: TGTGCCAGCAGCTCCAGACAGGCCACCTACGAG. This sequence joins TRBV7-8 and TRBJ2-7; D might be TRBD1 (6 bases). The read stops 3 residues short of the end of the CDR3; the missing end is completed from the germline J gene. The CDR3 runs to 14 residues. Trimming removed 4 bases at V and 2 bases at J, with 12 bases between. Germline V gene data show CDR1 as SGHVS and CDR2 as FQNEAQ.

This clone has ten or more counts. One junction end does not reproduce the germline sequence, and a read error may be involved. CDR3 DNA, as far as it was read: TGCAGTGCTAGAGATTTGGGGGGGCGGTCAGAGACG. This sequence encodes CSARDLGGRSET. The CDR3 as a whole reads CSARDLGGRSETQYF. This chain links TRBV20-1 with TRBJ2-3; TRBD2 might be the D (7 bases). The read ends 3 residues early relative to the CDR3; the germline J gene fills the gap. Germline assignment: CDR1 DFQATT and CDR2 SNEGSKA (reference sequence). This CDR3 region has 15 residues.

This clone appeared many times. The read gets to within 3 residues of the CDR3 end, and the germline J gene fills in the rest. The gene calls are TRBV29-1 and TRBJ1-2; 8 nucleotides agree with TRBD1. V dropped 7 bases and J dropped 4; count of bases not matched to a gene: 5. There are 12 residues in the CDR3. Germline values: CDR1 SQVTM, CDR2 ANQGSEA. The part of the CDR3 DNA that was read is TGCAGCGGTACAGGGGGTATCTATGGC. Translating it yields CSGTGGIYG. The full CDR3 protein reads CSGTGGIYGYTF.

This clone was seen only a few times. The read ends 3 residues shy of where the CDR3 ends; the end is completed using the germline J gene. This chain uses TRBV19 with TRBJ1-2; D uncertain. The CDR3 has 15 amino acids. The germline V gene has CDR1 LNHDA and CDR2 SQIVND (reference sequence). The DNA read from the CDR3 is TGTGCCAGTAGGGGCCGGGCGGGAGCGTTCTACGAC. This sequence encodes CASRGRAGAFYD. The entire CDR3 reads CASRGRAGAFYDYTF.

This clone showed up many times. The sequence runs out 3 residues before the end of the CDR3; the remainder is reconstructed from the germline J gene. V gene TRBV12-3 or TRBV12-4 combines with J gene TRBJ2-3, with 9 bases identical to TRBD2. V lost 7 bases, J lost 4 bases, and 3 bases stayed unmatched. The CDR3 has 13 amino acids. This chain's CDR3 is CASIAGASDTQYF. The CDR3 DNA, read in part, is TGTGCCAGCATAGCGGGAGCATCAGATACG.

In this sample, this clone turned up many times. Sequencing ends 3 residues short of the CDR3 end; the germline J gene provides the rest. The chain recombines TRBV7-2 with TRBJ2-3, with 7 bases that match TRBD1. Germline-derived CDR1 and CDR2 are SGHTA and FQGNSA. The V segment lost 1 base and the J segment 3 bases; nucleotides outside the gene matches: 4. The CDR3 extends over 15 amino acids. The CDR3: CASSLVVRGTDTQYF. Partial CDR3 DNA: TGTGCCAGCAGCTTAGTGGTCAGGGGGACAGATACG. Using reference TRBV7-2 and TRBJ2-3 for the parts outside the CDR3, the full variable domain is GAGVSQSPSNKVTEKGKDVELRCDPISGHTALYWYRQSLGQGLEFLIYFQGNSAPDKSGLPSDRFSAERTGGSVSTLTIQRTQQEDSAVYLCASSLVVRGTDTQYFGPGTRLTVL.

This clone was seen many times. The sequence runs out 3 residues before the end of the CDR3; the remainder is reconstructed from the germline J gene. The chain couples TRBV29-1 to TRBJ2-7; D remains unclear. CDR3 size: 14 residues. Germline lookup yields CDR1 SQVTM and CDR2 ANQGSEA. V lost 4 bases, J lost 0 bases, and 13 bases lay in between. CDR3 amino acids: CSVVVGTSSYEQYF. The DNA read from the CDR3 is TGCAGCGTTGTTGTGGGCACGAGCTCCTACGAG.

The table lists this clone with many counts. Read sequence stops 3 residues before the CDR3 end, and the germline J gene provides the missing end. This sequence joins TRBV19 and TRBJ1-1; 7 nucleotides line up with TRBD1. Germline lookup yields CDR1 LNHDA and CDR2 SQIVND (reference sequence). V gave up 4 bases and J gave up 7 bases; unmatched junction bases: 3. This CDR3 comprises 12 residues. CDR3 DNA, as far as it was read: TGTGCCAGTAGTACTAGACAGGGTGAA. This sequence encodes CASSTRQGE. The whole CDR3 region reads CASSTRQGEAFF. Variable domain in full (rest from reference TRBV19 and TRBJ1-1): DGGITQSPKYLFRKEGQNVTLSCEQNLNHDAMYWYRQDPGQGLRLIYYSQIVNDFQKGDIAEGYSVSREKKESFPLTVTSAQKNPTAFYLCASSTRQGEAFFGQGTRLTVV.